Given below is one T cell receptor (beta chain) in context. Profiled with immunoSEQ multiplex PCR; TCRdb holds only in-frame clones, not every one. Of 79,000 or so clones listed, roughly nine tenths are singletons. The record originates from a study of T cell changes during pregnancy in multiple sclerosis. This CDR3 comprises 12 residues. The ends were cut back, 4 bases at V and 1 base at J, with 7 bases in the middle. The germline V gene has CDR1 GTSNPN and CDR2 SVGIG (reference sequence). This material consisted of peripheral blood, taken before pregnancy. The receptor's source is a female donor with multiple sclerosis, enrolled in a pregnancy study. This chain joins TRBV30 and TRBJ2-5; a possible D gene is TRBD1 (5 bases). DNA of the CDR3: TGTGCCTGGACGACAGTCCAAGAGACCCAGTACTTC. Its translation is CAWTTVQETQYF. Looking up the rest from reference TRBV30 and TRBJ2-5 gives the full variable domain: SQTIHQWPATLVQPVGSPLSLECTVEGTSNPNLYWYRQAAGRGLQLLFYSVGIGQISSEVPQNLSASRPQDRQFILSSKKLLLSDSGFYLCAWTTVQETQYFGPGTRLLVL.